These 11 T cell receptor beta chains were sequenced from one sample in a study of T-cell memory formation after mild COVID-19. TCRdb used MiXCR to reprocess the 5' RACE reads, holding one entry per CDR3 protein. The sample consists of more than 110,000 distinct CDR3 sequences, 14% of them appearing once. The sequenced material came from PBMCs or a T cell subset sorted from them (not recorded which). The receptors were gathered from an adult woman who had mild COVID-19 (a few samples of this study predate the infection). Cell type and time point are not known.

The chain's CDR3 is CASSQGDRRYEKLFF. The CDR3 DNA follows: TGCGCCAGCAGCCAAGGGGACAGGAGATATGAAAAACTGTTTTTT. The chain is built from TRBV4-1 and TRBJ1-4, with 8 nucleotides matching TRBD1. The CDR3 runs 15 residues. V trimming: 1 base; J trimming: 6 bases; junction bases outside the gene matches: 4. The germline V gene has CDR1 MGHRA and CDR2 YSYEKL.

V gene TRBV5-1 combines with J gene TRBJ2-1; TRBD2 matches 7 bases. CDR3 length: 17 residues. The ends lost 4 bases at V and 0 bases at J; junction bases unmatched: 10. Germline V gives CDR1 SGHRS, CDR2 YFSETQ. This CDR3 reads CASSDPSSGGSYNEQFF. The CDR3 DNA sequence: TGCGCCAGCAGCGATCCCTCGTCGGGGGGCTCCTACAATGAGCAGTTCTTC.

This clonotype has more than one count but fewer than ten. The V call is TRBV11-1, the J call TRBJ1-2; D is undetermined. This CDR3 has 14 amino acids. V was pared by 5 bases and J by 4 bases, with 14 bases between. Per germline, CDR1 SGHAT and CDR2 FQDESV (reference sequence). CDR3 sequence reads: CASSVDWEFYGYTF. As DNA, the CDR3 is TGTGCCAGCAGCGTAGACTGGGAATTCTATGGCTACACCTTC.

This clonotype was picked up a small number of times. The chain couples TRBV5-6 to TRBJ2-7, with D perhaps TRBD2 (6 bases). Germline CDR1 SGHDT, CDR2 YYEEEE. The CDR3 spans 13 residues. Deletions cut 3 bases from V and 3 bases from J, with 10 bases between. The CDR3 reads CASSYGEVYEQYF. The CDR3 DNA reads TGTGCCAGCAGCTACGGGGAGGTCTACGAGCAGTACTTC. Combining the CDR3 with reference TRBV5-6 and TRBJ2-7 gives the whole variable domain DAGVTQSPTHLIKTRGQQVTLRCSPKSGHDTVSWYQQALGQGPQFIFQYYEEEERQRGNFPDRFSGHQFPNYSSELNVNALLLGDSALYLCASSYGEVYEQYFGPGTRLTVT.

The chain combines TRBV20-1 with TRBJ2-7, with 9 bases fitting TRBD2. The length of the CDR3 is 17 residues. Germline V gives CDR1 DFQATT, CDR2 SNEGSKA (reference sequence). This CDR3 reads CSPLVGLAGISSYEQYF. The CDR3 coding sequence is TGCAGCCCCTTAGTTGGGCTAGCGGGGATTAGCTCCTACGAGCAGTACTTC.

This clonotype was seen more than once but under ten times. The chain joins TRBV27 to TRBJ2-7, with D perhaps TRBD1 (6 bases). Germline V lookup: CDR1 MNHEY, CDR2 SMNVEV (reference sequence). The CDR3 is made up of 11 amino acids. V lost 7 bases and J lost 4, with 8 bases in between. The CDR3 here is CASTQGYEQYF. The CDR3 DNA reads TGTGCCAGCACACAGGGATACGAGCAGTACTTC.

This clonotype has a handful of counts. The chain employs TRBV7-6 and TRBJ2-3, with 8 bases fitting TRBD2. V shed 3 bases, J shed 3 bases, and the junction held 17 bases outside the gene matches. This CDR3 comprises 19 residues. In germline, CDR1 is SGHVS, CDR2 FNYEAQ. CDR3 sequence: CASSFLIEARTSQTDTQYF. CDR3 bases: TGTGCCAGCAGCTTTCTCATAGAGGCCCGGACTAGCCAGACAGATACGCAGTATTTT.

The V call is TRBV7-3, the J call TRBJ2-2; perhaps TRBD2 as D (5 bases). V was shortened by 5 bases and J by 3 bases, with 10 bases between the two germline ends. CDR3 size: 14 residues. Per germline, CDR1 SGHTA and CDR2 FQGTGA. CDR3 in amino acids: CASSILGDTGELFF. The CDR3 DNA is TGTGCCAGCAGCATACTCGGGGACACCGGGGAGCTGTTTTTT.

This clonotype has more than one count but fewer than ten. This chain links TRBV12-3 or TRBV12-4 with TRBJ2-1; TRBD1 matches 7 bases. The CDR3 is 16 residues long. Trimming removed 7 bases from V and 9 bases from J; junction bases left unmatched: 18. CDR3 nucleotide sequence: TGTGCCAGCACCTCAGACCGGGACAGCCAACGAGGTGAGCAGTTCTTC. As protein: CASTSDRDSQRGEQFF.

This clonotype was seen a handful of times. The CDR3 DNA follows: TGCGCCAGCACCCCCGGGGTGGGAGCTTTCTTT. It yields the protein CASTPGVGAFF. The chain recombines TRBV5-1 with TRBJ1-1, with unresolved D. Trimming left V 6 bases short and J 10 bases short, with 13 bases between. The germline V gene encodes CDR1 SGHRS and CDR2 YFSETQ. There are 11 residues in the CDR3.

This chain joins TRBV30 and TRBJ2-1, with D hard to call. Germline CDR1 and CDR2: GTSNPN and SVGIG (reference sequence). Trimming cost V 5 bases and J 7 bases, with 6 bases left between them. The CDR3 consists of 10 residues. The CDR3 loop reads CAWSGNEQFF. CDR3 sequence (DNA): TGTGCCTGGTCTGGGAATGAGCAGTTCTTC.